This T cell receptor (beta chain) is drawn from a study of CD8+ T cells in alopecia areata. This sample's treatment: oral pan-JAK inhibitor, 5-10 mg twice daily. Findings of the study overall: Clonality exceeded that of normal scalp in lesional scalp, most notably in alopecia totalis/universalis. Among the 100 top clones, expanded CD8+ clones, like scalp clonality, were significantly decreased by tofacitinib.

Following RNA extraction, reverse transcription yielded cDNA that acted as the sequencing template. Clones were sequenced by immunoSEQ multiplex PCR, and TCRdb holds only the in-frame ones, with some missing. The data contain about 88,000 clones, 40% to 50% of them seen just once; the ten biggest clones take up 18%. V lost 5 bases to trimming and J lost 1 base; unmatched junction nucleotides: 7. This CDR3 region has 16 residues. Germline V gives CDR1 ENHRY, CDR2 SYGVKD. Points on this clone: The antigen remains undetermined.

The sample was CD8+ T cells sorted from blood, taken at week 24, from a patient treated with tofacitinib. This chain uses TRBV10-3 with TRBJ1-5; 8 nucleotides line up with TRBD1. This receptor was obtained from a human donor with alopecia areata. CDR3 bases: TGTGCCATCAGTAACTCCGGGACAGGCAGCAATCAGCCCCAGCATTTT. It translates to CAISNSGTGSNQPQHF.